This TCR beta chain was retrieved from a study of OX40 agonist ivuxolimab in advanced cancers. Study-wide points: No determination was made of the antigen specificity of the expanded peripheral T cells.

Samples were taken at baseline and on day 1 of cycles 4 and 7. Concerning this clone itself: Its matching antigen is unknown.

The CDR3 runs to 13 residues. The germline V and J ends were trimmed by 5 bases and 4 bases, with 11 bases remaining between them. Germline lookup yields CDR1 MNHEY and CDR2 SVGAGI. TCRdb's table, derived via immunoSEQ multiplex PCR, lists solely in-frame clones and lacks some. This sample has 7,500 to 10,000 clones, with 70% found just once. The TCR originated in an adult with an advanced solid tumor such as melanoma, head and neck, liver or kidney cancer. The rearrangement joins TRBV6-5 to TRBJ1-2; D is perhaps TRBD1 (5 bases). The sequencing used CD4+ or CD8+ T cells sorted from blood, collected in a trial of the OX40 agonist ivuxolimab. The chain's CDR3 is CASSGGQLYGYTF. CDR3 DNA: TGTGCCAGCAGTGGCGGACAACTCTATGGCTACACCTTC.